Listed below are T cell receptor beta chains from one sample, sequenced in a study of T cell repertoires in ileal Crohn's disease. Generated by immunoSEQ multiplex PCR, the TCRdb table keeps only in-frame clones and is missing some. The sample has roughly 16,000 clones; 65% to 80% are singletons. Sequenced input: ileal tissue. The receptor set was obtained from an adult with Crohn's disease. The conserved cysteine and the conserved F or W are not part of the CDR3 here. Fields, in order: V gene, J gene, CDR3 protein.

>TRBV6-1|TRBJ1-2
ASSEGRGGYT
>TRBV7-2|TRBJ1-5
ASSSGQINQPQH
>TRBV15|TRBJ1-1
ATSRRQGWGGTEAF
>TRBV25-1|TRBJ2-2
ASRSYTGELF
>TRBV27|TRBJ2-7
ASSPGRGRGYEQY
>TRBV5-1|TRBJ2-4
ASSLTQLAGVQY
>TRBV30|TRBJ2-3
AWSVPAGVTDTQY
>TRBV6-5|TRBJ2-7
ASSVDRGRYEQY
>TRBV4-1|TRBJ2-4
ASSQDSSGRAKNIQY
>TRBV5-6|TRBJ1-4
ASSIGHRSQNEKLF
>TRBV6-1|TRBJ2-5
ASRGTGSLKTQY
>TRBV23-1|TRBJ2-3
ASSHTSSGSTDTQY
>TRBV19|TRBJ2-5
ASSMGSEQETQY
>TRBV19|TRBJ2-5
ASQRNGLAYETQY
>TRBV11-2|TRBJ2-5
ASSLGVQGMETQY
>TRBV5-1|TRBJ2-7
ASNRGTGTPYEQY
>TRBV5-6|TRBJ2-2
ASSPWGAGDTGELF
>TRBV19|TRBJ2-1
ASSTIAGGGVYEQF
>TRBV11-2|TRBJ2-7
ASSLGAGEQY
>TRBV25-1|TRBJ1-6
ASNTRGDSPLH
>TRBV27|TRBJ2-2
ASSLQGPTVYAGELF
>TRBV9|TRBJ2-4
ASSSDRGALQY
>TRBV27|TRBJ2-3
ASRNLGQKSDTQY
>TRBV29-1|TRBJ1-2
SVEQSNYGYT
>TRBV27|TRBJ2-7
ASSLPSSSGGHSYEQY
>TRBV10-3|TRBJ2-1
AISTGLADHNEQF
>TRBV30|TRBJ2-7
AWSPGDRGGEQY
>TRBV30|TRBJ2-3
ASAGTGLTDTQY
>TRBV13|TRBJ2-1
ASSSRTSGSYGNEQF
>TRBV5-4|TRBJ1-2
ASSLPGQGAYGYT
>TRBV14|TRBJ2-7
ASSQDLRGEQY
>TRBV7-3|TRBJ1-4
ASNRPIGRTGDEKLF
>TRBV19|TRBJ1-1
ASCRTANTEAF
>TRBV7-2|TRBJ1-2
ASSLVTGQGGYT
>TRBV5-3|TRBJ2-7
ARSPVPVLGYEQY
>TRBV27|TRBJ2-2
ASSDTANTGELF
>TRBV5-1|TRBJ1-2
ASSLDFNYGYT
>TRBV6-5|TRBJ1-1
ASSRSGPYTEAF
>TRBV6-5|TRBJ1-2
ASSYRTTGANYGYT
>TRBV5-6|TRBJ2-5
ASSFLLWEIETQY
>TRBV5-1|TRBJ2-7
ASSPEGHAYYEQY
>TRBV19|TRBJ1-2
ASRKSGARGYGYT
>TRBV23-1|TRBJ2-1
ASSQPPEEGAGEQF
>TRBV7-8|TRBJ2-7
ASSLGLAGYEQY
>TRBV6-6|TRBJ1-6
ASSYSTGLGNSPLH
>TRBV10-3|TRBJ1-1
AIRRRENTEAF
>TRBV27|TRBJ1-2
ASSPRTAYGYT
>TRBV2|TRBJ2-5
ASSEGETSGVETQY
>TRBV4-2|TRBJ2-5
ASSQGPPEGQETQY
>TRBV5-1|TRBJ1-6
ASSLVGDNSPLH
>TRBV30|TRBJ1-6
AWSEGGSYNSPLH
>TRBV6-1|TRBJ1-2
ASIRVGLDGYT
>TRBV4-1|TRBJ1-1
ASSRRQANTEAF
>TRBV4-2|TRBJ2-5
ASSQLAGGHQETQY
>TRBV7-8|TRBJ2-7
ASSLQGEYEQY